This T cell receptor beta chain is drawn from a study of T cells in narcolepsy. Study results and limitations: Comparing one patient's CSF and blood CD4+ clonotypes highlighted HCRT- and TRIB2-specific autoreactive clonotypes.

Germline loops: CDR1 LGHNA, CDR2 YSLEER. The CDR3 runs 18 residues. Trimming at V came to 0 bases and at J to 8 bases, leaving 14 bases not matched to a gene. As for this clone: What it recognizes is unknown.

Only in-frame clones appear in the TCRdb table, and some are missing; sequencing was by immunoSEQ multiplex PCR. The sample gives approximately 20,000 clones, 92% of which show up once; about 1.1% is in the top ten. The gene calls are TRBV4-3 and TRBJ1-2; 11 bases line up with TRBD1. The material sequenced was CD45RA- memory CD4+ T cells from PBMCs. This sequence was found in a human donor with narcolepsy. CDR3 loop: CASSQDKSGTGGPWGYTF. The CDR3 coding sequence is TGCGCCAGCAGCCAAGATAAGAGCGGGACAGGGGGACCCTGGGGCTACACCTTC.